Listed below are T cell receptor beta chains from one sample, sequenced in a study of CD8 T cells in Susac syndrome. Each CDR3 protein is one row after TCRdb ran MiXCR on the immunoSEQ multiplex PCR reads. Among under 150,000 distinct CDR3 sequences listed, about 90% were seen once. Material for sequencing was CD8+ T cells from PBMCs. The receptors were sampled from a human donor with multiple sclerosis. The CDR3 runs from the conserved cysteine through the conserved F or W.

j_call v_call cdr3_aa
TRBJ1-2 TRBV2 CASSDDRGLTYGYTF
TRBJ2-2 TRBV12-3/TRBV12-4 CASSPEFITGELFF
TRBJ2-4 TRBV25-1 CASSTPGGNIQYF
TRBJ1-5 TRBV7-9 CASSHVGDRGQPQHF
TRBJ1-1 TRBV7-8 CASSLEDMWTEAFF
TRBJ2-7 TRBV19 CASSISGGFGSYEQYF
TRBJ2-7 TRBV27 CASSSGYDSYEQYF
TRBJ2-5 TRBV27 CASSLVREDQETQYF
TRBJ1-2 TRBV3-1 CASSQDWGDGYGYTF
TRBJ1-4 TRBV27 CASRKFDGDEKLFF
TRBJ1-5 TRBV30 CAWSVREAVGQPQHF
TRBJ2-7 TRBV9 CASSPGTLPSYEQYF